The rows below give T cell receptor beta chains drawn from one sample of a study of cytomegalovirus exposure and HLA in healthy donors. The table came from immunoSEQ multiplex PCR; TCRdb's copy has only in-frame clones and leaves some out. The data show about 160,000 clones, with roughly 70% seen just once and about 7% held by the top ten. Sequencing used PBMCs. Receptors were obtained from a man aged 40-55 years in good health and CMV-seropositive. Each CDR3 is given with its conserved first and last residue. Each record gives: clone size, V gene, D gene, CDR3 length, J gene, CDR3 protein, CDR3 DNA. The D gene is left open where the match is weak. Only part of the rows carry a size: once, few, many, or a class if the clone is expanded.

size: NA
V: TRBV30
D: TRBD1
length: 13
J: TRBJ1-1
CDR3: CAWGALDREFAFF
DNA: TGTGCCTGGGGCGCCTTAGACAGGGAATTTGCTTTCTTT

size: few
V: TRBV7-9
D: NA
length: 16
J: TRBJ2-5
CDR3: CASSAPDKREGVTQYF
DNA: TGTGCCAGCAGCGCCCCGGACAAAAGAGAAGGCGTGACCCAGTACTTC

size: NA
V: TRBV18
D: NA
length: 13
J: TRBJ1-2
CDR3: CASSHQGGNGYTF
DNA: TGTGCCAGCTCTCACCAGGGAGGAAATGGCTACACCTTC

size: NA
V: TRBV19
D: TRBD1
length: 14
J: TRBJ1-6
CDR3: CASSETGWGSPLHF
DNA: TGTGCCAGTAGTGAGACAGGGTGGGGTTCACCCCTCCACTTT

size: NA
V: TRBV5-4
D: NA
length: 17
J: TRBJ2-2
CDR3: CASNGPSAAGFTGELFF
DNA: TGTGCCAGCAACGGACCCTCCGCGGCGGGGTTCACCGGGGAGCTGTTTTTT

size: NA
V: TRBV7-2
D: TRBD2
length: 18
J: TRBJ2-5
CDR3: CASSRGLAGWVNQETQYF
DNA: TGTGCCAGCAGCCGGGGGTTAGCGGGGTGGGTAAACCAAGAGACCCAGTACTTC

size: once
V: TRBV6-1
D: NA
length: 13
J: TRBJ1-6
CDR3: CASSATQNSPLHF
DNA: TGTGCCAGCAGTGCCACACAAAATTCACCCCTCCACTTT

size: NA
V: TRBV7-7
D: TRBD1
length: 16
J: TRBJ2-5
CDR3: CASSPGDRAEVETQYF
DNA: TGTGCTAGCAGCCCAGGTGACAGGGCTGAGGTAGAGACCCAGTACTTC

size: NA
V: TRBV7-9
D: TRBD1
length: 16
J: TRBJ1-4
CDR3: CASSLASGGKGEKLFF
DNA: TGTGCCAGCAGCTTAGCGTCAGGGGGAAAAGGTGAAAAACTGTTTTTT

size: NA
V: TRBV29-1
D: NA
length: 12
J: TRBJ1-1
CDR3: CSAGGGDAEAFF
DNA: TGCAGCGCCGGCGGGGGAGATGCCGAAGCTTTCTTT

size: NA
V: TRBV6-6
D: TRBD1
length: 16
J: TRBJ1-1
CDR3: CASSYSRQGGDTEAFF
DNA: TGTGCCAGCAGTTACTCGCGACAGGGGGGAGACACTGAAGCTTTCTTT

size: NA
V: TRBV4-1
D: NA
length: 17
J: TRBJ2-2
CDR3: CASSSPLRGRNTGELFF
DNA: TGCGCCAGCAGCTCACCTCTCAGGGGACGGAACACCGGGGAGCTGTTTTTT

size: NA
V: TRBV7-3
D: NA
length: 14
J: TRBJ2-3
CDR3: CASSSMGGPSTQYF
DNA: TGTGCCAGCAGCTCGATGGGGGGGCCCTCGACGCAGTATTTT

size: few
V: TRBV18
D: TRBD1
length: 18
J: TRBJ1-3
CDR3: CASSPLTGTGGFGNTIYF
DNA: TGTGCCAGCTCACCACTAACCGGGACAGGGGGCTTTGGAAACACCATATATTTT

size: NA
V: TRBV19
D: NA
length: 15
J: TRBJ1-5
CDR3: CASSGRRGSNQPQHF
DNA: TGTGCCAGTAGTGGTCGCAGAGGGTCCAATCAGCCCCAGCATTTT

size: NA
V: TRBV4-3
D: NA
length: 15
J: TRBJ2-1
CDR3: CASSQAGGDDNEQFF
DNA: TGCGCCAGCAGCCAAGCTGGAGGGGACGACAATGAGCAGTTCTTC

size: NA
V: TRBV7-9
D: NA
length: 17
J: TRBJ1-1
CDR3: CASNLVAEGRVNTEAFF
DNA: TGTGCCAGCAACTTAGTCGCGGAGGGTCGGGTAAACACTGAAGCTTTCTTT

size: NA
V: TRBV7-2
D: NA
length: 16
J: TRBJ1-5
CDR3: CASSLGGGFSNQPQHF
DNA: TGTGCCAGCAGCTTAGGAGGGGGATTTAGCAATCAGCCCCAGCATTTT

size: NA
V: TRBV18
D: NA
length: 12
J: TRBJ2-1
CDR3: CASSSKEDEQFF
DNA: TGTGCCAGCTCATCTAAGGAGGATGAGCAGTTCTTC

size: few
V: TRBV29-1
D: TRBD1
length: 14
J: TRBJ2-7
CDR3: CSTTTGTGVFEQYF
DNA: TGCAGCACTACAACCGGGACAGGGGTCTTCGAGCAGTACTTC

size: NA
V: TRBV29-1
D: TRBD1
length: 13
J: TRBJ1-4
CDR3: CSAGSQGDEKLFF
DNA: TGCAGCGCCGGGAGTCAGGGGGATGAAAAACTGTTTTTT

size: NA
V: TRBV13
D: NA
length: 15
J: TRBJ1-4
CDR3: CASSVGVGLNEKLFF
DNA: TGTGCCAGCAGCGTCGGGGTAGGGCTTAATGAAAAACTGTTTTTT

size: NA
V: TRBV4-1
D: TRBD2
length: 15
J: TRBJ2-2
CDR3: CASSQDSGGAGELFF
DNA: TGCGCCAGCAGCCAAGATAGCGGGGGGGCCGGGGAGCTGTTTTTT

size: NA
V: TRBV4-2
D: NA
length: 14
J: TRBJ2-7
CDR3: CASSQAGNSYEQYF
DNA: TGTGCCAGCAGCCAAGCAGGGAACTCCTACGAGCAGTACTTC

size: few
V: TRBV6-5
D: NA
length: 15
J: TRBJ1-1
CDR3: CASSYSSTLGTEAFF
DNA: TGTGCCAGCAGTTACTCGAGTACTCTTGGCACTGAAGCTTTCTTT

size: NA
V: TRBV6-5
D: NA
length: 15
J: TRBJ1-4
CDR3: CASSPTGLPNEKLFF
DNA: TGTGCCAGCAGTCCCACAGGGTTACCTAATGAAAAACTGTTTTTT

size: once
V: TRBV7-3
D: NA
length: 15
J: TRBJ2-5
CDR3: CASSFLPDYPGEQYF
DNA: TGTGCCAGCAGCTTCTTACCGGACTACCCGGGTGAGCAGTACTTC

size: once
V: TRBV25-1
D: NA
length: 16
J: TRBJ1-3
CDR3: CASSEWAGRSGNTIYF
DNA: TGTGCCAGCAGTGAATGGGCAGGCCGCTCTGGAAACACCATATATTTT

size: once
V: TRBV4-3
D: NA
length: 16
J: TRBJ2-2
CDR3: CASSPRVGTHTGELFF
DNA: TGCGCCAGCAGCCCTCGAGTCGGGACACACACCGGGGAGCTGTTTTTT

size: NA
V: TRBV6-4
D: NA
length: 16
J: TRBJ1-4
CDR3: CASSQTWGQGREKLFF
DNA: TGTGCCAGCAGCCAGACATGGGGCCAGGGAAGAGAAAAACTGTTTTTT

size: NA
V: TRBV7-9
D: NA
length: 13
J: TRBJ1-5
CDR3: CASSYDTPMPQHF
DNA: TGTGCCAGCAGCTACGACACCCCGATGCCCCAGCATTTT

size: NA
V: TRBV5-6
D: NA
length: 15
J: TRBJ1-5
CDR3: CASSPWTVPNQPQHF
DNA: TGTGCCAGCAGCCCTTGGACAGTACCCAATCAGCCCCAGCATTTT

size: NA
V: TRBV5-1
D: NA
length: 14
J: TRBJ1-5
CDR3: CASSLQGSAEPQHF
DNA: TGCGCCAGCAGCTTGCAGGGTTCGGCGGAGCCCCAGCATTTT

size: NA
V: TRBV5-5
D: NA
length: 13
J: TRBJ2-7
CDR3: CASSLTGIYEQYF
DNA: TGTGCCAGCAGCTTAACAGGGATCTACGAGCAGTACTTC

size: NA
V: TRBV7-8
D: TRBD2
length: 16
J: TRBJ2-7
CDR3: CASSATSGAAFYEQYF
DNA: TGTGCCAGCAGCGCGACTAGCGGAGCCGCCTTCTACGAGCAGTACTTC

size: NA
V: TRBV5-1
D: NA
length: 14
J: TRBJ2-7
CDR3: CASSSGSAAYEQYF
DNA: TGCGCCAGCAGCTCGGGGAGTGCCGCCTACGAGCAGTACTTC

size: NA
V: TRBV6-5
D: NA
length: 14
J: TRBJ1-5
CDR3: CASSPARVAQPQHF
DNA: TGTGCCAGCAGCCCCGCCCGGGTCGCTCAGCCCCAGCATTTT

size: NA
V: TRBV9
D: NA
length: 11
J: TRBJ1-3
CDR3: CASGPGNTIYF
DNA: TGTGCCAGCGGCCCTGGAAACACCATATATTTT

size: NA
V: TRBV7-8
D: TRBD1
length: 15
J: TRBJ1-4
CDR3: CASSSRQGREEKLFF
DNA: TGTGCCAGCAGCTCCCGACAGGGGAGAGAGGAAAAACTGTTTTTT

size: NA
V: TRBV6-1
D: NA
length: 11
J: TRBJ2-7
CDR3: CASPQGQSQYF
DNA: TGTGCCAGCCCCCAGGGGCAGTCCCAGTACTTC

size: NA
V: TRBV10-1
D: TRBD1
length: 18
J: TRBJ2-2
CDR3: CASSESPNRGANTGELFF
DNA: TGCGCCAGCAGTGAGTCGCCAAACAGGGGCGCGAACACCGGGGAGCTGTTTTTT

size: NA
V: TRBV2
D: NA
length: 15
J: TRBJ2-1
CDR3: CASTERTGSYNEQFF
DNA: TGTGCCAGCACCGAGAGAACAGGCTCCTACAATGAGCAGTTCTTC

size: once
V: TRBV6-1
D: TRBD1
length: 14
J: TRBJ1-4
CDR3: CASSERTGGGRLFF
DNA: TGTGCCAGCAGTGAGCGGACAGGGGGGGGAAGACTGTTTTTT

size: NA
V: TRBV30
D: NA
length: 16
J: TRBJ1-3
CDR3: CAWSTRGLHSGNTIYF
DNA: TGTGCCTGGAGTACGAGAGGCCTACACTCTGGAAACACCATATATTTT

size: NA
V: TRBV6-6
D: TRBD1
length: 14
J: TRBJ1-4
CDR3: CASRRTGGEEKLFF
DNA: TGTGCCAGCAGGAGGACAGGGGGCGAGGAAAAACTGTTTTTT

size: NA
V: TRBV19
D: TRBD1
length: 15
J: TRBJ2-7
CDR3: CASSIDFPGGYEQYF
DNA: TGTGCCAGTAGTATAGATTTTCCAGGGGGCTACGAGCAGTACTTC

size: NA
V: TRBV19
D: NA
length: 14
J: TRBJ1-2
CDR3: CASRARRLNYGYTF
DNA: TGTGCCAGTAGGGCCCGAAGACTTAACTATGGCTACACCTTC

size: NA
V: TRBV29-1
D: TRBD1
length: 14
J: TRBJ1-2
CDR3: CSVEGTGYPYGYTF
DNA: TGCAGCGTTGAGGGGACAGGGTACCCCTATGGCTACACCTTC

size: NA
V: TRBV6-1
D: TRBD1
length: 13
J: TRBJ1-6
CDR3: CASSGQGGSPLHF
DNA: TGTGCCAGCAGTGGACAGGGCGGTTCACCCCTCCACTTT

size: NA
V: TRBV30
D: TRBD1
length: 15
J: TRBJ1-2
CDR3: CAWSNRDRGRYGYTF
DNA: TGTGCCTGGAGTAACCGGGACAGGGGGCGATATGGCTACACCTTC

size: few
V: TRBV6-5
D: NA
length: 15
J: TRBJ1-4
CDR3: CASSYLELREEKLFF
DNA: TGTGCCAGCAGTTACCTTGAACTCCGTGAGGAAAAACTGTTTTTT

size: NA
V: TRBV2
D: TRBD1
length: 14
J: TRBJ1-6
CDR3: CASRTGTASSPLHF
DNA: TGTGCCAGCAGGACTGGGACAGCAAGTTCACCCCTCCACTTT

size: NA
V: TRBV7-2
D: NA
length: 14
J: TRBJ1-3
CDR3: CASSQANSGNTIYF
DNA: TGTGCCAGCAGCCAAGCGAACTCTGGAAACACCATATATTTT

size: NA
V: TRBV6-5
D: NA
length: 15
J: TRBJ1-5
CDR3: CASGTQGRSNQPQHF
DNA: TGTGCCAGCGGAACCCAGGGAAGAAGCAATCAGCCCCAGCATTTT

size: NA
V: TRBV7-3
D: TRBD1
length: 17
J: TRBJ2-1
CDR3: CASSSLSGTEDSNEQFF
DNA: TGTGCCAGCAGCTCACTATCCGGGACAGAGGACTCCAATGAGCAGTTCTTC

size: NA
V: TRBV11-2
D: NA
length: 14
J: TRBJ2-5
CDR3: CASSLVRYQETQYF
DNA: TGTGCCAGCAGCTTAGTTCGGTACCAAGAGACCCAGTACTTC

size: NA
V: TRBV2
D: TRBD1
length: 14
J: TRBJ2-7
CDR3: CASRSGQGVGEQYF
DNA: TGTGCCAGCAGGTCCGGACAGGGTGTGGGCGAGCAGTACTTC